The next 19 T cell receptor beta chains were all read from a single sample in a study of cytomegalovirus exposure and HLA in healthy donors. Primers included in the PCR were 60 Vbeta and 13 Jbeta primers. This table comes from immunoSEQ multiplex PCR, and its TCRdb copy is limited to in-frame clones, with some not included. The sample has about 140,000 clones; over 75% are singletons. Sequences were obtained from PBMCs. These receptors were taken from a man aged 35 to 55 in good health and CMV-seronegative.

The gene calls are TRBV5-6 and TRBJ1-1; TRBD1 might be the D (5 bases). The length of the CDR3 is 15 residues. With 3 bases removed from V and 3 bases from J, the gap between germline ends came to 15 bases. CDR1 SGHDT and CDR2 YYEEEE come from the germline V gene. The CDR3 DNA reads TGTGCCAGCAGCTCCTACGTCCGGGACTACACTGAAGCTTTCTTT. It is translated as CASSSYVRDYTEAFF.

The table lists this clone with a few counts. CDR3 sequence reads: CASSFSGGSTDTQYF. The CDR3 nucleotides are TGTGCCAGCAGTTTTAGCGGGGGTAGCACAGATACGCAGTATTTT. The chain has TRBV28 and TRBJ2-3; 9 nucleotides agree with TRBD2. This CDR3 contains 15 residues. The J segment lost 0 bases and the V segment lost 3 bases, leaving 1 base of the junction unmatched. Germline assignment: CDR1 MDHEN and CDR2 SYDVKM. The variable domain in full, with the rest retrieved from reference TRBV28 and TRBJ2-3, is DVKVTQSSRYLVKRTGEKVFLECVQDMDHENMFWYRQDPGLGLRLIYFSYDVKMKEKGDIPEGYSVSREKKERFSLILESASTNQTSMYLCASSFSGGSTDTQYFGPGTRLTVL.

The chain uses TRBV28 and TRBJ2-7; TRBD2 might be the D (5 bases). Germline CDR1 is MDHEN and CDR2 is SYDVKM. Trimming took off 4 bases at V and 5 bases at J, with 21 bases between the two ends. There are 16 residues in the CDR3. The chain's CDR3 is CASSYPGSAQSNEQYF. For the CDR3, the DNA is TGTGCCAGCAGTTACCCGGGGTCGGCACAGAGTAACGAGCAGTACTTC.

The CDR3 DNA follows: TGTGCCAGCAGCTTCTCGTTCTACGAGCAGTACTTC. It translates to CASSFSFYEQYF. V usage is TRBV7-9 and J usage is TRBJ2-7, with unresolved D. V was clipped by 3 bases and J by 3 bases, with 6 bases between them. Germline V gene sequence: CDR1 SEHNR, CDR2 FQNEAQ (reference sequence). There are 12 residues in the CDR3.

V is TRBV9 and J is TRBJ1-5; TRBD1 is a possible D gene (5 bases). Trimming shortened V by 0 bases and J by 7 bases, and 14 bases separated the two germline ends. CDR3 length: 15 amino acids. Germline CDR1 reads SGDLS; CDR2 reads YYNGEE. CDR3 in DNA: TGTGCCAGCAGCGTAGATGGGGATTCAGGGCAGCCCCAGCATTTT. This translates into CASSVDGDSGQPQHF.

The chain couples TRBV27 to TRBJ2-5, with 9 bases lining up with TRBD2. The germline V gene has CDR1 MNHEY and CDR2 SMNVEV (reference sequence). The CDR3 is 16 residues long. V lost 2 bases, J lost 1 base, and 5 bases stayed unmatched. The CDR3 reads CASSLVGTSFQETQYF. Written as DNA, the CDR3 is TGTGCCAGCAGTTTAGTGGGGACTAGCTTCCAAGAGACCCAGTACTTC.

The chain couples TRBV6-5 to TRBJ1-1, with TRBD1 identical over 8 bases. The CDR3 is 14 amino acids. From germline, CDR1 is MNHEY and CDR2 SVGAGI. The trim removed 6 bases at V and 3 bases at J, leaving 6 bases unmatched. The CDR3 DNA reads as TGTGCCAGCAGACAGAGGACAGGGTACACTGAAGCTTTCTTT. It yields the protein CASRQRTGYTEAFF.

J is TRBJ1-1 and V is TRBV7-9, with 9 nucleotides matching TRBD1. CDR3 size: 14 residues. After removal of 6 bases from V and 4 bases from J, the junction contained 6 bases not matched to a gene. CDR1 is SEHNR, CDR2 FQNEAQ, per germline (reference sequence). CDR3 region: CASRTGGVVTEAFF. The CDR3 bases are TGTGCCAGCAGAACAGGGGGCGTCGTCACTGAAGCTTTCTTT.

V and J are TRBV28 and TRBJ2-7, with 11 positions matching TRBD1. This CDR3 comprises 16 residues. The J segment lost 7 bases and the V segment lost 6 bases, leaving 14 bases of the junction unmatched. Germline V CDR1 and CDR2: MDHEN, SYDVKM. The CDR3 here is CASSPNGQGALNEQYF. The CDR3 bases are TGTGCCAGCAGCCCCAACGGACAGGGGGCGCTTAATGAGCAGTACTTC.

V gene TRBV14 combines with J gene TRBJ2-7; D is possibly TRBD2 (7 bases). Germline-derived CDR1 and CDR2 are SGHDN and FVKESK. V lost 1 base, J lost 3 bases, and 13 bases lay in between. There are 15 residues in the CDR3. The CDR3 spells CASSQGRGGIYEQYF. CDR3 bases: TGTGCCAGCAGCCAAGGGAGGGGGGGGATCTACGAGCAGTACTTC.

This clone was observed once. The chain uses TRBV27 and TRBJ1-1; no clear D gene. The germline V and J ends were trimmed by 5 bases and 0 bases, with 7 bases remaining between them. Germline V gene data show CDR1 as MNHEY and CDR2 as SMNVEV (reference sequence). This CDR3 has 13 residues. The DNA of the CDR3 is TGTGCCAGCAGTCAGGTGGTGAACACTGAAGCTTTCTTT. It yields the protein CASSQVVNTEAFF.

There are a few counts of this clone. The chain recombines TRBV4-1 with TRBJ1-2, with D perhaps TRBD1 (5 bases). V was trimmed by 3 bases and J by 4 bases, leaving 12 bases between them. Germline V gene sequence: CDR1 MGHRA, CDR2 YSYEKL. The CDR3 has 14 amino acids. The CDR3 loop is CASSQYQGSYGYTF. The DNA for the CDR3 is TGCGCCAGCAGCCAGTATCAGGGCAGCTATGGCTACACCTTC.

This chain joins TRBV6-1 and TRBJ2-3, with TRBD1 identical over 7 bases. After removal of 6 bases from V and 1 base from J, the junction contained 7 bases not matched to a gene. CDR1 and CDR2 (germline): MNHNS, SASEGT. This CDR3 comprises 15 residues. In nucleotides, the CDR3 is TGTGCCAGCAGCGTAGACAGGGTGGGCACAGATACGCAGTATTTT. It is translated as CASSVDRVGTDTQYF.

The chain has TRBV4-2 and TRBJ2-7; TRBD2 matches at 10 bases. Trimming took 1 base from V and 2 from J; bases not matched to a gene: 8. The CDR3 has 17 residues. The germline gives CDR1 LGHNA, CDR2 YNFKEQ. The CDR3 nucleotides read TGTGCCAGCAGCCAAGGAGCTGGACTAGCGGCAACCTACGAGCAGTACTTC. Its protein is CASSQGAGLAATYEQYF.

This clone has just one count. J is TRBJ2-2 and V is TRBV4-1; 11 nucleotides align to TRBD2. V shed 3 bases and J 7 bases; nucleotides not matched to a gene: 19. The CDR3 is made up of 20 amino acids. From germline, CDR1 is MGHRA and CDR2 YSYEKL. The CDR3 here is CASSHGRILAGVLGGGELFF. Here the CDR3 DNA reads TGCGCCAGCAGCCACGGACGGATACTAGCGGGAGTCTTAGGAGGCGGGGAGCTGTTTTTT.

The chain has TRBV9 and TRBJ2-1; TRBD2 matches 10 bases. J was trimmed by 8 bases and V by 0 bases; bases with no gene match: 5. The germline V gene has CDR1 SGDLS and CDR2 YYNGEE. This CDR3 spans 15 amino acids. The DNA for the CDR3 is TGTGCCAGCAGCGTAGCTAGCGGGAGTTTCTATGAGCAGTTCTTC. It is translated as CASSVASGSFYEQFF.

The chain has TRBV10-3 and TRBJ1-1; 7 bases are shared with TRBD1. CDR1 is ENHRY, CDR2 SYGVKD, per germline. Trimming removed 6 bases from V and 5 bases from J; junction bases left unmatched: 9. The CDR3 runs to 14 residues. The DNA of the CDR3 is TGTGCCATCAGGGATACAGGGGTGGAGACTGAAGCTTTCTTT. Translation: CAIRDTGVETEAFF.

This clone came up once. The chain couples TRBV6-1 to TRBJ2-5, with 8 nucleotides matching TRBD2. In germline, CDR1 is MNHNS, CDR2 SASEGT. With V trimmed by 3 bases and J by 5 bases, 11 bases remained unmatched. This CDR3 spans 16 amino acids. The CDR3 sequence: CASSDGGTRVGETQYF. DNA for the CDR3: TGTGCCAGCAGTGATGGCGGGACTAGGGTCGGCGAGACCCAGTACTTC.

The chain combines TRBV5-8 with TRBJ1-5; D is unresolved. The germline V gene encodes CDR1 SGHTS and CDR2 YDEGEE. The CDR3 contains 16 residues. V was clipped by 1 base and J by 1 base, with 12 bases between them. The CDR3 loop reads CASSLNRGISNQPQHF. CDR3 in DNA: TGTGCCAGCAGCTTGAATAGAGGGATAAGCAATCAGCCCCAGCATTTT.